Sequencing of this TCR beta chain was carried out in a study of blood T cell repertoires in COVID-19. As for the study in general: Sites across the United States, Italy and Spain contributed samples from acute and convalescent COVID-19.

Original processing methods: Reference gene primer amplification gave estimated nucleated cell counts. Assay used: immunoSEQ multiplex PCR; TCRdb lists only in-frame clones, some missing. V and J calls and clone size are copied from that table; D and trimming were computed from the DNA. The profile covers around 100,000 clones, with around 87% appearing a single time and around 2.9% taken by the ten largest. The CDR3 loop spans 15 amino acids. The V gene's germline CDR1 is MNHNY and CDR2 SVGAGI (reference sequence). J gave up 7 bases and V 5 bases, and 11 bases lay outside the gene matches. The sequenced sample was peripheral blood. The J gene is TRBJ2-5, the V gene TRBV6-6, with 9 bases identical to TRBD2. The source of this sequence is a man in his fifties with active or convalescent COVID-19. CDR3 in DNA: TGTGCCAGCAGTACGGGACTAGCCCCTCCCGGGACCCAGTACTTC. Amino acids: CASSTGLAPPGTQYF.